This TCR beta chain was sequenced in a study of T cells in Graves' hyperthyroidism and ophthalmopathy. J was trimmed by 5 bases and V by 6 bases; bases with no gene match: 9. This CDR3 region has 15 residues. Germline V gene data show CDR1 as MGHRA and CDR2 as YSYEKL. For this clonotype: Its specificity is not known.

There were TCR beta CDR3 regions amplified from RNA transcripts. The HTBI primer set served for first-round RT-PCR of the TCR CDR3. MiXCR, applied by TCRdb to the multiplex PCR reads, yields one record per CDR3 protein. The table has fewer than 500,000 distinct CDR3 sequences, roughly 14% seen once; the top ten hold approximately 13%. Findings and caveats of the study: The model anticipated ophthalmopathy a median about six months pre-onset.

Each diagnosis drew on symptoms, thyroxine, TRAb, thyroid ultrasound and orbital computed tomography findings. The TCR originated in a man between 18 and 29 years old with Graves' ophthalmopathy. The chain has TRBV4-1 and TRBJ2-5; 10 positions agree with TRBD2. The sequenced material came from blood. The CDR3 region has the DNA TGCGCCAGCAGGAAAGGCAGCGGGAGGGCCGAGACCCAGTACTTC. This encodes CASRKGSGRAETQYF.